Listed below are T cell receptor beta chains from one sample, sequenced in a study of cytomegalovirus exposure and HLA in healthy donors. TCRdb's table, derived via immunoSEQ multiplex PCR, lists solely in-frame clones and lacks some. This sample has under 200,000 clones; under 80% occur once, and the top ten carry about 1.5%. The source material was PBMCs. These receptors were collected from a woman younger than 45 in good health and CMV-seronegative. CDR3s include the opening cysteine and the closing phenylalanine or tryptophan. The order of the fields is D gene, J gene, clone size, V gene, CDR3 DNA, CDR3 protein. The D gene is left open where the match is weak. Size tells how often a clone was seen (once, few, many) or the class of an expanded clone, and some rows leave it out.

d_gene: .
j_gene: TRBJ1-1
abundance: .
v_gene: TRBV7-9
CDR3nt: TGTGCCAGCCGAAACCAGGGCATGAACACTGAAGCTTTCTTT
CDR3aa: CASRNQGMNTEAFF

d_gene: .
j_gene: TRBJ1-5
abundance: .
v_gene: TRBV2
CDR3nt: TGTGCCAGCAGAGGAGGAAGTTATAGCAATCAGCCCCAGCATTTT
CDR3aa: CASRGGSYSNQPQHF

d_gene: .
j_gene: TRBJ1-2
abundance: once
v_gene: TRBV9
CDR3nt: TGTGCCAGCAGCCTCCCTCAGCAGGGTTATGGCTACACCTTC
CDR3aa: CASSLPQQGYGYTF

d_gene: TRBD1
j_gene: TRBJ1-6
abundance: .
v_gene: TRBV4-1
CDR3nt: TGCGCCAGCAGCCAAGGGGGACAGGGGGCGCGATCACCCCTCCACTTT
CDR3aa: CASSQGGQGARSPLHF

d_gene: .
j_gene: TRBJ1-3
abundance: .
v_gene: TRBV18
CDR3nt: TGTGCCAGCTCACCCTTGGCGGGCTCTGGAAACACCATATATTTT
CDR3aa: CASSPLAGSGNTIYF

d_gene: TRBD2
j_gene: TRBJ2-3
abundance: few
v_gene: TRBV2
CDR3nt: TGTGCCAGCAATTGGGGGGGGAGCACAGATACGCAGTATTTT
CDR3aa: CASNWGGSTDTQYF

d_gene: TRBD1
j_gene: TRBJ2-7
abundance: few
v_gene: TRBV5-1
CDR3nt: TGCGCCAGCAGCTCCGGACAGGCGCGCGTCTACGAGCAGTACTTC
CDR3aa: CASSSGQARVYEQYF

d_gene: TRBD1
j_gene: TRBJ2-2
abundance: .
v_gene: TRBV7-3
CDR3nt: TGTGCCAGCAGCTTAAGGACAGGGCGGGACGGGGAGCTGTTTTTT
CDR3aa: CASSLRTGRDGELFF

d_gene: .
j_gene: TRBJ2-7
abundance: .
v_gene: TRBV11-2
CDR3nt: TGTGCCAGCAGCAGGAGGGGGGGCGTGTACGAGCAGTACTTC
CDR3aa: CASSRRGGVYEQYF

d_gene: .
j_gene: TRBJ2-7
abundance: .
v_gene: TRBV28
CDR3nt: TGTGCCAGCAGTTCCTATTCCAGGGGCCACGAGCAGTACTTC
CDR3aa: CASSSYSRGHEQYF

d_gene: .
j_gene: TRBJ1-2
abundance: .
v_gene: TRBV19
CDR3nt: TGTGCCAGTAAAACAGGTTATAACTATGGCTACACCTTC
CDR3aa: CASKTGYNYGYTF

d_gene: .
j_gene: TRBJ1-1
abundance: few
v_gene: TRBV5-6
CDR3nt: TGTGCCAGCAGCTTGGGACAAGCCCTTGAAGCTTTCTTT
CDR3aa: CASSLGQALEAFF

d_gene: .
j_gene: TRBJ1-5
abundance: .
v_gene: TRBV2
CDR3nt: TGTGCCAGCAGTGAAGAGGGAGCTGCGCACCCCCAGCATTTT
CDR3aa: CASSEEGAAHPQHF

d_gene: .
j_gene: TRBJ1-4
abundance: .
v_gene: TRBV6-5
CDR3nt: TGTGCCAGCGCAGACGGGGGAAAACTGTTTTTT
CDR3aa: CASADGGKLFF

d_gene: .
j_gene: TRBJ1-1
abundance: .
v_gene: TRBV14
CDR3nt: TGTGCCAGCAGCTGGACTTGGGTCACTGAAGCTTTCTTT
CDR3aa: CASSWTWVTEAFF

d_gene: .
j_gene: TRBJ2-7
abundance: .
v_gene: TRBV5-1
CDR3nt: TGCGCCAGCAGGGAACAGGGTGAGGCATACGAGCAGTACTTC
CDR3aa: CASREQGEAYEQYF

d_gene: TRBD2
j_gene: TRBJ2-1
abundance: .
v_gene: TRBV7-8
CDR3nt: TGTGCCAGCAGCCACAGATACCCCGGACTAGCTGCCAATGAGCAGTTCTTC
CDR3aa: CASSHRYPGLAANEQFF

d_gene: .
j_gene: TRBJ2-7
abundance: once
v_gene: TRBV5-4
CDR3nt: TGTGCCAGCAGCTCCCGTGGGCACGAGCAGTACTTC
CDR3aa: CASSSRGHEQYF

d_gene: TRBD2
j_gene: TRBJ2-2
abundance: .
v_gene: TRBV9
CDR3nt: TGTGCCAGCAGCGTAGGGGGGGGGACCGGGGAGCTGTTTTTT
CDR3aa: CASSVGGGTGELFF

d_gene: TRBD2
j_gene: TRBJ2-3
abundance: .
v_gene: TRBV5-1
CDR3nt: TGCGCCAGCTCCTCTAGCGGGGGGCTAGATACGCAGTATTTT
CDR3aa: CASSSSGGLDTQYF

d_gene: .
j_gene: TRBJ2-5
abundance: .
v_gene: TRBV9
CDR3nt: TGTGCCAGCAGCGTTAGGAGGGTTTTCGAGACCCAGTACTTC
CDR3aa: CASSVRRVFETQYF

d_gene: TRBD2
j_gene: TRBJ2-7
abundance: .
v_gene: TRBV5-5
CDR3nt: TGTGCCAGCAGCCACACTAGCGGGGGGTCCTACGAGCAGTACTTC
CDR3aa: CASSHTSGGSYEQYF

d_gene: .
j_gene: TRBJ1-2
abundance: few
v_gene: TRBV2
CDR3nt: TGTGCCAGCAGCGAGACCAGAGAGGGTCAGAGGGGCTACACCTTC
CDR3aa: CASSETREGQRGYTF

d_gene: .
j_gene: TRBJ2-1
abundance: .
v_gene: TRBV14
CDR3nt: TGTGCCAGCAGCCAATTTAGACAGGTTGAGGGGGAGCAGTTCTTC
CDR3aa: CASSQFRQVEGEQFF

d_gene: TRBD2
j_gene: TRBJ2-2
abundance: .
v_gene: TRBV4-2
CDR3nt: TGTGCCAGCAGCCAAGATTTAACTAGCGGGGGTCTAAACACCGGGGAGCTGTTTTTT
CDR3aa: CASSQDLTSGGLNTGELFF

d_gene: TRBD1
j_gene: TRBJ1-2
abundance: .
v_gene: TRBV5-6
CDR3nt: TGTGCCAGCAGCTCACCGGACAGGGGGCCTCATGGCTACACCTTC
CDR3aa: CASSSPDRGPHGYTF

d_gene: .
j_gene: TRBJ1-2
abundance: .
v_gene: TRBV21-1
CDR3nt: TGTGCCAGCAGCAAAAGACAGGCCTACTATGGCTACACCTTC
CDR3aa: CASSKRQAYYGYTF

d_gene: TRBD1
j_gene: TRBJ2-2
abundance: .
v_gene: TRBV27
CDR3nt: TGTGCCAGCAGAAAGCGACGGGACAGGGGGACGTCCGGGGAGCTGTTTTTT
CDR3aa: CASRKRRDRGTSGELFF

d_gene: .
j_gene: TRBJ1-1
abundance: .
v_gene: TRBV5-1
CDR3nt: TGCGCCAGCACCTTCAGCCAGGGTCAGACTGAAGCTTTCTTT
CDR3aa: CASTFSQGQTEAFF